The text below deals with one T cell receptor (beta chain). V shed 6 bases and J 5 bases; nucleotides not matched to a gene: 5. The CDR3 runs 13 residues. CDR1 is SEHNR, CDR2 FQNEAQ, per germline (reference sequence). The data were obtained in a study of OX40 agonist ivuxolimab in advanced cancers. Study at large: Patients in dose escalation had liver, melanoma, kidney or head and neck cancers.

Profiled with immunoSEQ multiplex PCR; TCRdb holds only in-frame clones, not every one. The sample includes 69,000 or so clones, about four fifths of them seen just once. The V gene is TRBV7-9, the J gene TRBJ1-2, with TRBD1 identical over 8 bases. The sequence derives from an adult with an advanced solid tumor such as melanoma, head and neck, liver or kidney cancer. This material consisted of CD4+ or CD8+ T cells sorted from blood, taken in a trial of the OX40 agonist ivuxolimab. The CDR3 sequence: CASSRTGRYGYTF. The CDR3 bases are TGTGCCAGCAGTCGGACAGGGAGATATGGCTACACCTTC.